The present entry profiles one T cell receptor beta chain with its context. PCR used 60 Vbeta primers and 13 Jbeta primers. In the original workflow: Roughly 11 million of the about 80 million unique TCR beta chains counted in a later analysis were shared. Using immunoSEQ multiplex PCR, the repertoire was profiled, and TCRdb retains in-frame clones only, with some absent. That table is the source of V, J and clone size, and D and trimming were worked out from the DNA. The sample yields approximately 72,000 clones, of which the top ten take up around 5%. The data are from a study of cytomegalovirus exposure and HLA in healthy donors. Healthy donors of bone marrow made up the group. The CDR3 loop spans 15 amino acids. Germline lookup yields CDR1 SNHLY and CDR2 FYNNEI. The ends lost 7 bases at V and 2 bases at J; junction bases unmatched: 7.

This sequence joins TRBV2 and TRBJ2-3; TRBD2 matches at 9 bases. This TCR was sampled from a woman aged 40 to 49 in good health and CMV-seropositive. The source material was PBMCs. The CDR3 region is CASTRLADSTDTQYF. The CDR3 DNA follows: TGTGCCAGCACTCGACTAGCGGATTCCACAGATACGCAGTATTTT. Drawing the rest from reference TRBV2 and TRBJ2-3, the complete variable domain is EPEVTQTPSHQVTQMGQEVILRCVPISNHLYFYWYRQILGQKVEFLVSFYNNEISEKSEIFDDQFSVERPDGSNFTLKIRSTKLEDSAMYFCASTRLADSTDTQYFGPGTRLTVL.